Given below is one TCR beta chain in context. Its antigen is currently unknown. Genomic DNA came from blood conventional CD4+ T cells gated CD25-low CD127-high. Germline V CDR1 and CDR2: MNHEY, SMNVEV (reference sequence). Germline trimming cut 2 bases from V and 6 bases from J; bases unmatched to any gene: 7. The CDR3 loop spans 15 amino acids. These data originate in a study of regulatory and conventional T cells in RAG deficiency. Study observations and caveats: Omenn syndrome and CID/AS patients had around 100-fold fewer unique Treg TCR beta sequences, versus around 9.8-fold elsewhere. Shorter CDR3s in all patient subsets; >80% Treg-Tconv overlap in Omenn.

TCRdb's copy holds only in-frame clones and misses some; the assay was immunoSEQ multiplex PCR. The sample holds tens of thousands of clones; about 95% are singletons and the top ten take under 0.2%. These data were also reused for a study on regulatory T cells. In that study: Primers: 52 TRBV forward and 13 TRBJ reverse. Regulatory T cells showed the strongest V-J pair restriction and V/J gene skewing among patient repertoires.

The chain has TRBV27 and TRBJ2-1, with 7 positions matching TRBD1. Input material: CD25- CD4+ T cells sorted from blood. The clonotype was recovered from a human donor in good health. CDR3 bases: TGTGCCAGCAGTTTAAGGGGGACAGTTATCAATGAGCAGTTCTTC. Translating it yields CASSLRGTVINEQFF.